A single sample is the source of the 29 T cell receptor beta chains below, sequenced in a study of beta chain features in type 1 diabetes. Investigators reverse transcribed all isolated RNA, so they sequenced expressed TCRB transcripts. Generated by immunoSEQ multiplex PCR, the TCRdb table keeps only in-frame clones and is missing some. The sample holds under 900,000 clones; 15% to 20% are singletons and the top ten take around 0.02%. What was sequenced was naive CD4+ T cells from blood. The receptor source for this set is a young woman in good health.

The rearrangement joins TRBV6-5 to TRBJ1-2; weak D call: TRBD1 (5 bases). Trimming removed 11 bases at V and 1 base at J, with 11 bases between. CDR1 and CDR2 (germline): MNHEY, SVGAGI. This CDR3 is 12 amino acids long. The CDR3 protein is CAGFGGNYGYTF. The CDR3 bases are TGTGCCGGGTTCGGGGGTAACTATGGCTACACCTTC.

This chain uses TRBV18 with TRBJ2-2, with no clear D. This CDR3 comprises 13 residues. V lost 6 bases and J lost 5, with 10 bases in between. Germline V gene data show CDR1 as KGHSH and CDR2 as LQKENI. The CDR3 loop reads CASSELSTGELFF. Written as DNA, the CDR3 is TGTGCCAGCTCGGAGCTAAGTACCGGGGAGCTGTTTTTT.

In its sample, this clone was seen once. The rearrangement links TRBV7-2 to TRBJ1-2; 9 bases match TRBD1. Germline V lookup: CDR1 SGHTA, CDR2 FQGNSA. The CDR3 has 14 amino acids. Unmatched junction bases numbered 6, after V lost 9 bases and J lost 1 base. CDR3 region: CASRPGQGNYGYTF. CDR3 bases: TGTGCCAGTAGACCGGGACAGGGTAACTATGGCTACACCTTC.

The table lists this clone with a few counts. This chain connects TRBV7-3 to TRBJ2-6; TRBD1 is a possible D gene (5 bases). This CDR3 contains 15 residues. CDR1 SGHTA and CDR2 FQGTGA come from the germline V gene. Trimming cost V 5 bases and J 4 bases, with 12 bases left between them. CDR3 in DNA: TGTGCCAGCAGCCATCAGGGTGGCGGGGCCAACGTCCTGACTTTC. This encodes CASSHQGGGANVLTF.

V gene TRBV5-4 combines with J gene TRBJ1-4; D possibly corresponds to TRBD1 (6 bases). The CDR3 contains 16 residues. Germline CDR1 SGHNT, CDR2 YYREEE (reference sequence). With 4 bases removed from V and 2 bases from J, the gap between germline ends came to 15 bases. CDR3 DNA: TGTGCCAGCAGCCAGGGGCAGGGGCCGACTAATGAAAAACTGTTTTTT. As protein: CASSQGQGPTNEKLFF. The full variable domain, rest sourced from reference TRBV5-4 and TRBJ1-4, is ETGVTQSPTHLIKTRGQQVTLRCSSQSGHNTVSWYQQALGQGPQFIFQYYREEENGRGNFPPRFSGLQFPNYSSELNVNALELDDSALYLCASSQGQGPTNEKLFFGSGTQLSVL.

This clone has more than one count but fewer than ten. The chain recombines TRBV7-9 with TRBJ2-3, with TRBD2 matching over 13 bases. The CDR3 extends over 17 amino acids. After removal of 7 bases from V and 5 bases from J, the junction contained 12 bases not matched to a gene. Germline loops: CDR1 SEHNR, CDR2 FQNEAQ (reference sequence). The CDR3 spells CASTPRTSGSTIDTQYF. In nucleotides, the CDR3 is TGTGCCAGCACCCCTAGGACTAGCGGGAGCACTATAGATACGCAGTATTTT.

This chain connects TRBV19 to TRBJ2-2, with 11 positions matching TRBD2. In germline, CDR1 is LNHDA, CDR2 SQIVND (reference sequence). The CDR3 is made up of 16 amino acids. Trimming at V came to 5 bases and at J to 6 bases, leaving 8 bases not matched to a gene. CDR3 in DNA: TGTGCCAGTAGTGCGTTACTAGCGGGAGCGGCCGGGGAGCTGTTTTTT. Its translation is CASSALLAGAAGELFF. Full variable domain (outside the CDR3, taken from reference TRBV19 and TRBJ2-2): DGGITQSPKYLFRKEGQNVTLSCEQNLNHDAMYWYRQDPGQGLRLIYYSQIVNDFQKGDIAEGYSVSREKKESFPLTVTSAQKNPTAFYLCASSALLAGAAGELFFGEGSRLTVL.

This clone was counted a few times. The chain links TRBV27 to TRBJ2-1; TRBD2 agrees at 9 bases. There are 15 residues in the CDR3. Per the germline V gene, CDR1 is MNHEY and CDR2 is SMNVEV (reference sequence). V lost 5 bases, J lost 8 bases, and 10 bases stayed unmatched. Here the CDR3 DNA reads TGTGCCAGCAGTCACGGACTAGCGAGGTCAGATGAGCAGTTCTTC. Protein: CASSHGLARSDEQFF.

This chain links TRBV19 with TRBJ1-5; D may be TRBD1 (6 bases). Trimming left V 7 bases short and J 9 bases short, with 19 bases between. This CDR3 spans 14 amino acids. From germline, CDR1 is LNHDA and CDR2 SQIVND (reference sequence). CDR3 coding DNA: TGTGCCAGTACTCCAGGGGATATGGGTGCGCCCCAGCATTTT. Translated: CASTPGDMGAPQHF. Full variable domain (outside the CDR3, taken from reference TRBV19 and TRBJ1-5): DGGITQSPKYLFRKEGQNVTLSCEQNLNHDAMYWYRQDPGQGLRLIYYSQIVNDFQKGDIAEGYSVSREKKESFPLTVTSAQKNPTAFYLCASTPGDMGAPQHFGDGTRLSIL.

The V and J genes are TRBV28 and TRBJ1-5; D remains unclear. Trimming pared 5 bases from V and 4 bases from J, leaving 15 bases between. The CDR3 runs to 15 residues. Germline CDR1 is MDHEN and CDR2 is SYDVKM. Here the CDR3 reads CASSAGPLRNQPQHF. CDR3 DNA: TGTGCCAGCAGTGCCGGACCCCTGAGGAATCAGCCCCAGCATTTT.

V is TRBV9 and J is TRBJ1-1; TRBD1 matches at 9 bases. CDR3 size: 15 residues. V trimming: 4 bases; J trimming: 5 bases; junction bases outside the gene matches: 9. Germline V gene data show CDR1 as SGDLS and CDR2 as YYNGEE. The CDR3: CASSPTGGQGTEAFF. DNA for the CDR3: TGTGCCAGCAGCCCTACGGGGGGACAGGGAACTGAAGCTTTCTTT.

This clone was counted only a few times. The V gene is TRBV6-5, the J gene TRBJ2-7, with D perhaps TRBD2 (5 bases). This CDR3 comprises 15 residues. Trimming removed 0 bases at V and 3 bases at J, with 12 bases between. The germline V gene has CDR1 MNHEY and CDR2 SVGAGI. DNA of the CDR3: TGTGCCAGCAGTTACTCGATGTTCGGGGACTACGAGCAGTACTTC. As protein: CASSYSMFGDYEQYF.

The chain links TRBV19 to TRBJ1-1, with 7 bases fitting TRBD1. Germline V CDR1 and CDR2: LNHDA, SQIVND (reference sequence). The CDR3 sequence is 14 residues long. Germline trimming cut 5 bases from V and 2 bases from J; bases unmatched to any gene: 5. The CDR3 loop is CASSGGTVNTEAFF. CDR3 DNA: TGTGCCAGTAGTGGGGGGACAGTAAACACTGAAGCTTTCTTT.

The chain employs TRBV7-9 and TRBJ2-1; TRBD2 aligns across 12 bases. The CDR3 contains 15 residues. Germline CDR1 reads SEHNR; CDR2 reads FQNEAQ (reference sequence). The ends lost 5 bases at V and 4 bases at J; junction bases unmatched: 3. The CDR3 bases are TGTGCCAGCAGCCCCGGACTAGCGGGATACAATGAGCAGTTCTTC. Amino acid sequence: CASSPGLAGYNEQFF.

In regard to this clone: The sample has other DNA sequences that encode this CDR3 too. V usage is TRBV14 and J usage is TRBJ1-5; no clear D. Germline V gene lookup returns CDR1 SGHDN and CDR2 FVKESK. CDR3 length: 13 residues. V was trimmed by 1 base and J by 5 bases, leaving 6 bases between them. The CDR3 DNA reads TGTGCCAGCAGCCAAGGCAGGTATCAGCCCCAGCATTTT. Translated: CASSQGRYQPQHF.

This clone was seen only once. The chain uses TRBV27 and TRBJ2-6; weak D call: TRBD2 (6 bases). The CDR3 totals 17 residues. The germline V gene has CDR1 MNHEY and CDR2 SMNVEV (reference sequence). Trimming left V 2 bases short and J 0 bases short, with 11 bases between. The CDR3 DNA reads as TGTGCCAGCAGTTTAGCGGGACGTCCCTCTGGGGCCAACGTCCTGACTTTC. Translated: CASSLAGRPSGANVLTF.

This clone came up a few times. The chain is built from TRBV5-1 and TRBJ2-1; TRBD1 might be the D (6 bases). V lost 0 bases and J lost 3, with 13 bases in between. Looked up from germline, CDR1 is SGHRS and CDR2 is YFSETQ. The CDR3 covers 16 residues. CDR3 in amino acids: CASSLDGGLVYNEQFF. The CDR3 nucleotides are TGCGCCAGCAGCTTGGATGGGGGCCTTGTCTACAATGAGCAGTTCTTC.

The rearrangement joins TRBV7-9 to TRBJ2-7; 9 positions match TRBD2. Trimming cost V 5 bases and J 6 bases; bases outside gene matches: 11. From germline, CDR1 is SEHNR and CDR2 FQNEAQ (reference sequence). CDR3 size: 15 residues. Here the CDR3 DNA reads TGTGCCAGCAGCAGTACTACTAGCGGGTCAGCCGAGCAGTACTTC. This gives the protein CASSSTTSGSAEQYF.

The chain has TRBV2 and TRBJ2-1, with D tentatively TRBD2 (6 bases). This CDR3 has 13 residues. CDR1 and CDR2 from the germline V gene are SNHLY and FYNNEI. V lost 4 bases, J lost 10 bases, and 14 bases lay in between. The CDR3 protein is CASSGWRDREQFF. CDR3 DNA sequence: TGTGCCAGCAGTGGTTGGAGGGATCGGGAGCAGTTCTTC.

V is TRBV5-4 and J is TRBJ1-2; TRBD1 agrees at 7 bases. J gave up 3 bases and V 2 bases, and 4 bases lay outside the gene matches. Germline CDR1 is SGHNT and CDR2 is YYREEE (reference sequence). This CDR3 has 14 residues. CDR3 sequence: CASSFAGGDYGYTF. The CDR3 DNA reads as TGTGCCAGCAGCTTTGCAGGGGGTGACTATGGCTACACCTTC.

The rearrangement joins TRBV2 to TRBJ1-5; tentative D call: TRBD1 (5 bases). The germline CDR1 and CDR2 sequences are SNHLY and FYNNEI. This CDR3 spans 15 amino acids. Trimming left V 4 bases short and J 2 bases short, with 12 bases between. The CDR3 loop is CASSGTQMGNQPQHF. CDR3 sequence (DNA): TGTGCCAGCAGTGGGACACAGATGGGCAATCAGCCCCAGCATTTT.

A few counts support this clone. V and J are TRBV7-2 and TRBJ2-7, with TRBD2 identical over 8 bases. V was clipped by 5 bases and J by 3 bases; unmatched bases: 6. Per germline, CDR1 SGHTA and CDR2 FQGNSA. The CDR3 extends over 14 amino acids. The CDR3 sequence: CASSILAEVYEQYF. The CDR3 nucleotides read TGTGCCAGCAGCATACTAGCGGAAGTCTACGAGCAGTACTTC.

The rearrangement links TRBV11-2 to TRBJ1-2; 8 nucleotides line up with TRBD1. This CDR3 has 14 residues. The germline CDR1 and CDR2 sequences are SGHAT and FQNNGV. V trimming: 5 bases; J trimming: 3 bases; junction bases outside the gene matches: 5. CDR3 loop: CASSQGQAHYGYTF. The CDR3 DNA follows: TGTGCCAGCAGCCAGGGACAGGCGCACTATGGCTACACCTTC.

In this sample, this clone turned up a few times. This sequence joins TRBV28 and TRBJ2-7, with D tentatively TRBD2 (6 bases). This CDR3 is built from 12 residues. Per germline, CDR1 MDHEN and CDR2 SYDVKM. V shed 11 bases and J shed 4 bases, with 15 bases lying between them. The CDR3 reads CASSGERYEQYF. CDR3 coding DNA: TGTGCCTCCTCGGGGGAACGGTACGAGCAGTACTTC.

This clone was seen only a few times. J is TRBJ2-7 and V is TRBV20-1; D is uncertain. CDR1 and CDR2 (germline): DFQATT, SNEGSKA (reference sequence). This CDR3 contains 11 residues. V was trimmed by 6 bases and J by 3 bases, leaving 9 bases between them. CDR3 nucleotide sequence: TGCAGTGCCCCTCTTAACTACGAGCAGTACTTC. It translates to CSAPLNYEQYF.

The gene calls are TRBV2 and TRBJ2-3; TRBD2 aligns across 9 bases. The germline V gene has CDR1 SNHLY and CDR2 FYNNEI. The CDR3 loop spans 15 amino acids. V lost 4 bases and J lost 5; bases outside the gene matches: 7. CDR3 coding DNA: TGTGCCAGCAGTGGACCAGCGGGAGGCCGAGATACGCAGTATTTT. Encoded protein: CASSGPAGGRDTQYF.

The V gene is TRBV9, the J gene TRBJ2-5; the D is unclear. V lost 1 base, J lost 3 bases, and 13 bases lay in between. Germline-derived CDR1 and CDR2 are SGDLS and YYNGEE. The CDR3 totals 15 residues. CDR3 region: CASSVSAYREETQYF. CDR3 sequence (DNA): TGTGCCAGCAGCGTATCCGCCTACAGAGAAGAGACCCAGTACTTC.

The rearrangement uses TRBV29-1 and TRBJ2-3; tentative D call: TRBD2 (5 bases). The CDR3 sequence is 13 residues long. The germline CDR1 and CDR2 sequences are SQVTM and ANQGSEA. Trimming stripped 5 bases from V and 5 bases from J, with 14 bases between. The chain's CDR3 is CSVSGNWGDTQYF. CDR3 sequence (DNA): TGCAGCGTTTCGGGAAACTGGGGAGATACGCAGTATTTT.

The chain is built from TRBV6-5 and TRBJ1-2; D perhaps matches TRBD1 (5 bases). Germline-derived CDR1 and CDR2 are MNHEY and SVGAGI. The V and J ends lost 0 bases and 7 bases respectively, with 15 bases between them. The CDR3 consists of 15 residues. Written as DNA, the CDR3 is TGTGCCAGCAGTTACTCCGTGAGGGGAACTTCTGGCTACACCTTC. Translation gives CASSYSVRGTSGYTF.